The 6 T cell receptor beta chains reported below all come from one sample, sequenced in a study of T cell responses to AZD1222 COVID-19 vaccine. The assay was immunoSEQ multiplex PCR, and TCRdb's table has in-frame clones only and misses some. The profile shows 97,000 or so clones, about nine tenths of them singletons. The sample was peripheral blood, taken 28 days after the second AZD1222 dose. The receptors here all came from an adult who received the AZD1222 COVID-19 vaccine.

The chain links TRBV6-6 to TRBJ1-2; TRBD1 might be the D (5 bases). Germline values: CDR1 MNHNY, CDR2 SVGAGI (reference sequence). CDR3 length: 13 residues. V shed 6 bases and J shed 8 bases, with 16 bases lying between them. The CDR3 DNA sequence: TGTGCCAGCAGCGTAACAGGTGCTTGGGGCTACACCTTC. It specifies CASSVTGAWGYTF.

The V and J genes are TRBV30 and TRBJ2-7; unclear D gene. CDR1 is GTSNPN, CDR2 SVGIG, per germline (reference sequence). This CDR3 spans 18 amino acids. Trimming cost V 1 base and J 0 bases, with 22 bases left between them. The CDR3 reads CAWSGRSGDTKGSYEQYF. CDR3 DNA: TGTGCCTGGAGTGGGCGTAGTGGAGACACCAAAGGCTCCTACGAGCAGTACTTC.

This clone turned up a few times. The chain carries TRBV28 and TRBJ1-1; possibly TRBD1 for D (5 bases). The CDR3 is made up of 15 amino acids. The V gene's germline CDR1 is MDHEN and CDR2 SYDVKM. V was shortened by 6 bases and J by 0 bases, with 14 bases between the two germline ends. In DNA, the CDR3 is TGTGCCAGCAGCAGGAGCGGGGACTTGAACACTGAAGCTTTCTTT. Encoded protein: CASSRSGDLNTEAFF.

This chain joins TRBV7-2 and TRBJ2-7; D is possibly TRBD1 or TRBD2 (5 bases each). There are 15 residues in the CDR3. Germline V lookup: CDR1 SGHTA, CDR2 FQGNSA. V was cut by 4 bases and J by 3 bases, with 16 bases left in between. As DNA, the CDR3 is TGTGCCAGCAGCTACGTAGGGGACCCTTACTACGAGCAGTACTTC. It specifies CASSYVGDPYYEQYF.

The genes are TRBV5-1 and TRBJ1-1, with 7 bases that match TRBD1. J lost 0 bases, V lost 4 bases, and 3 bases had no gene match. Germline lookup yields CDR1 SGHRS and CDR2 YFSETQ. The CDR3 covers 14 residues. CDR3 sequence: CASSGGQLNTEAFF. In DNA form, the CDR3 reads TGCGCCAGCAGCGGGGGACAGCTGAACACTGAAGCTTTCTTT.

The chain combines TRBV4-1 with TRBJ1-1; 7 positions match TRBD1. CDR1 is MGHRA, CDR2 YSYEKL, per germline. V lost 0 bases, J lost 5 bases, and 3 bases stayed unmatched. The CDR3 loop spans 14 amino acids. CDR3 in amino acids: CASSQEGGRTEAFF. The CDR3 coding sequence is TGCGCCAGCAGCCAAGAAGGGGGCCGAACTGAAGCTTTCTTT.